These 29 T cell receptor beta chains originate from one sample sequenced in a study of a mutant IDH1 vaccine in newly diagnosed glioma (dated by TCRdb to the early 2020s). Libraries came from the immunoSEQ multiplex PCR assay. Entries here come from immuneACCESS through TCRdb and include only in-frame sequences with V and J called. Some clones fail to appear in such tables; in the studies checked, an unresolved V gene covers under half of the shortfall, and the cause of the remainder is unknown. Counted in this sample were 25,000 to 30,000 clones; roughly 76% of them appeared once. The leading ten clones occupy over 6.5% of the sample. What these receptors recognize is not known. Taken with the paper, the label for time point translates to: week 35, safety follow-up. Each vaccine dose was 300 ug of a 20-mer mutant IDH1 peptide in Montanide, given subcutaneously with topical imiquimod. This sample comprised PBMCs, obtained from a glioma patient whose treatment included an IDH1 peptide vaccine. These receptors were obtained from a middle-aged man with glioma.

The V gene is TRBV11-2, the J gene TRBJ2-5; 8 bases align to TRBD2. Trimming removed 5 bases from V and 7 bases from J; junction bases left unmatched: 12. Per germline, CDR1 SGHAT and CDR2 FQNNGV. The CDR3 contains 15 residues. This chain's CDR3 is CASSRIAGPLGTQYF. CDR3 nucleotides: TGTGCCAGCAGCCGAATAGCGGGACCATTAGGGACCCAGTACTTC.

The chain joins TRBV29-1 to TRBJ2-1; 15 nucleotides align to TRBD2. The trim removed 8 bases at V and 1 base at J, leaving 15 bases unmatched. The CDR3 contains 19 residues. The germline gives CDR1 SQVTM, CDR2 ANQGSEA. The CDR3 here is CSIPQTGLAGGLSYNEQFF. DNA for the CDR3: TGCAGCATCCCTCAGACAGGACTAGCGGGGGGGCTGTCCTACAATGAGCAGTTCTTC.

The chain couples TRBV6-5 to TRBJ1-3; D gene ambiguous. The CDR3 is made up of 15 amino acids. Germline CDR1 and CDR2: MNHEY and SVGAGI. Trimming took off 0 bases at V and 0 bases at J, with 6 bases between the two ends. The CDR3 is CASSYSSRSGNTIYF. CDR3 coding DNA: TGTGCCAGCAGTTACTCCTCCCGCTCTGGAAACACCATATATTTT.

J is TRBJ2-2 and V is TRBV5-1; unclear D gene. V lost 1 base and J 1 base, leaving 8 bases between the germline ends. Germline V gene data show CDR1 as SGHRS and CDR2 as YFSETQ. The CDR3 is made up of 15 amino acids. CDR3 in DNA: TGCGCCAGCAGCTTGCGTTTGGAGAACACCGGGGAGCTGTTTTTT. Its translation: CASSLRLENTGELFF.

The J gene is TRBJ1-5, the V gene TRBV12-5; 8 bases fit TRBD1. Per germline, CDR1 LGHNT and CDR2 FRNRAP. Trimming took 4 bases from V and 0 from J; bases not matched to a gene: 17. The CDR3 sequence is 20 residues long. The CDR3 loop is CASGSVQTDRAVSSNQPQHF. The CDR3, as DNA: TGTGCTAGTGGTTCGGTTCAAACGGACAGGGCCGTGAGTAGCAATCAGCCCCAGCATTTT.

J is TRBJ2-3 and V is TRBV19, with D perhaps TRBD1 or TRBD2 (6 bases each). This CDR3 has 14 amino acids. Looked up from germline, CDR1 is LNHDA and CDR2 is SQIVND (reference sequence). Between the trimmed V and J ends, which lost 7 bases and 3 bases, there was a span of 14 bases. The CDR3 here is CASNVGGQTDTQYF. The CDR3 nucleotides read TGTGCCAGTAACGTGGGGGGCCAGACAGATACGCAGTATTTT. Variable domain in full (rest from reference TRBV19 and TRBJ2-3): DGGITQSPKYLFRKEGQNVTLSCEQNLNHDAMYWYRQDPGQGLRLIYYSQIVNDFQKGDIAEGYSVSREKKESFPLTVTSAQKNPTAFYLCASNVGGQTDTQYFGPGTRLTVL.

The V and J genes are TRBV6-5 and TRBJ1-3; 9 nucleotides agree with TRBD1. The germline V gene encodes CDR1 MNHEY and CDR2 SVGAGI. There are 14 residues in the CDR3. V lost 4 bases to trimming and J lost 11 bases; unmatched junction nucleotides: 9. DNA for the CDR3: TGTGCCAGCAGTTCCTCCCCGGGACAGGGCCCCATATATTTT. Translated, it gives CASSSSPGQGPIYF.

The J gene is TRBJ2-7, the V gene TRBV19, with TRBD1 identical over 7 bases. Germline V lookup: CDR1 LNHDA, CDR2 SQIVND (reference sequence). V shed 7 bases and J 4 bases; nucleotides not matched to a gene: 10. This CDR3 contains 14 residues. CDR3 nucleotide sequence: TGTGCCAGTACCCCGACAGGGCATCGGTACGAGCAGTACTTC. Translated, it gives CASTPTGHRYEQYF.

The rearrangement joins TRBV27 to TRBJ1-6; no clear D. CDR1 and CDR2 (germline): MNHEY, SMNVEV (reference sequence). Trimming removed 6 bases from V and 7 bases from J, with 13 bases in between. This CDR3 contains 14 residues. CDR3 nucleotides: TGTGCCAGCAGCCAAGGAGGTAGGAATTCACCCCTCCACTTT. It yields the protein CASSQGGRNSPLHF.

This clone was observed a single time. The CDR3 loop reads CASSLKRDTGELFF. DNA of the CDR3: TGTGCCAGCAGCTTGAAGCGGGACACCGGGGAGCTGTTTTTT. The chain has TRBV11-2 and TRBJ2-2; D is possibly TRBD2 (6 bases). The germline gives CDR1 SGHAT, CDR2 FQNNGV. V dropped 3 bases and J dropped 3 bases, with 8 bases sitting between them. The CDR3 is 14 amino acids. The full variable domain, completed using reference TRBV11-2 and TRBJ2-2, is EAGVAQSPRYKIIEKRQSVAFWCNPISGHATLYWYQQILGQGPKLLIQFQNNGVVDDSQLPKDRFSAERLKGVDSTLKIQPAKLEDSAVYLCASSLKRDTGELFFGEGSRLTVL.

This clone was counted a single time. The genes are TRBV5-4 and TRBJ1-1, with 7 bases aligning to TRBD1. CDR1 SGHNT and CDR2 YYREEE come from the germline V gene (reference sequence). This CDR3 spans 14 amino acids. V trimming: 2 bases; J trimming: 3 bases; junction bases outside the gene matches: 4. The CDR3 bases are TGTGCCAGCAGCTTCGACAGGGCTTACACTGAAGCTTTCTTT. This gives the protein CASSFDRAYTEAFF.

The chain carries TRBV10-3 and TRBJ1-5, with TRBD1 matching over 7 bases. The germline CDR1 and CDR2 sequences are ENHRY and SYGVKD. The CDR3 totals 19 residues. Trimming removed 4 bases from V and 0 bases from J; junction bases left unmatched: 15. The CDR3 region is CAISARQGSATHSNQPQHF. The CDR3 nucleotides read TGTGCCATCAGTGCTCGACAGGGTTCGGCTACCCATAGCAATCAGCCCCAGCATTTT.

The chain employs TRBV10-3 and TRBJ1-3; 9 nucleotides align to TRBD1. V gave up 6 bases and J gave up 2 bases; unmatched junction bases: 5. This CDR3 is built from 15 residues. CDR1 is ENHRY, CDR2 SYGVKD, per germline. CDR3 protein: CAISKDRGTGNTIYF. The CDR3, as DNA: TGTGCCATCAGCAAAGACAGGGGGACTGGAAACACCATATATTTT.

The chain recombines TRBV7-2 with TRBJ2-7; TRBD2 matches 8 bases. CDR3 length equals 13 residues. V lost 4 bases and J lost 4; bases outside the gene matches: 3. Germline CDR1 reads SGHTA; CDR2 reads FQGNSA. This chain's CDR3 is CASSYGLAYEQYF. CDR3 coding DNA: TGTGCCAGCAGCTATGGACTAGCTTACGAGCAGTACTTC.

Details on this clone: The same CDR3 is also encoded by other DNA sequences in this sample. J is TRBJ1-1 and V is TRBV6-1; D is unclear. Germline lookup yields CDR1 MNHNS and CDR2 SASEGT. The CDR3 contains 13 residues. The V and J ends lost 4 bases and 0 bases respectively, with 6 bases between them. The CDR3 sequence: CASSGQVNTEAFF. CDR3 nucleotide sequence: TGTGCCAGCAGTGGTCAGGTGAACACTGAAGCTTTCTTT.

Here the CDR3 reads CASSPLTSGASSYNEQFF. In DNA form, the CDR3 reads TGTGCCAGCTCACCGCTTACTAGCGGGGCTAGCTCCTACAATGAGCAGTTCTTC. This chain connects TRBV18 to TRBJ2-1; TRBD2 matches 10 bases. Germline V gene sequence: CDR1 KGHSH, CDR2 LQKENI. V lost 3 bases to trimming and J lost 0 bases; unmatched junction nucleotides: 8. The length of the CDR3 is 18 residues.

V usage is TRBV6-5 and J usage is TRBJ2-7; D might be TRBD1 (7 bases). From germline, CDR1 is MNHEY and CDR2 SVGAGI. This CDR3 has 13 amino acids. Trimming shortened V by 7 bases and J by 6 bases, and 16 bases separated the two germline ends. CDR3 amino acids: CASTDRVGGEQYF. The CDR3, as DNA: TGTGCCAGCACCGACAGGGTGGGGGGCGAGCAGTACTTC.

J is TRBJ1-3 and V is TRBV5-4; D gene ambiguous. The V and J ends lost 0 bases and 4 bases respectively, with 2 bases between them. The CDR3 length is 12 residues. The germline CDR1 and CDR2 sequences are SGHNT and YYREEE (reference sequence). This CDR3 reads CASSLGGNTIYF. Here the CDR3 DNA reads TGTGCCAGCAGCTTGGGGGGAAACACCATATATTTT.

Only one count was recorded for this clone. V and J are TRBV6-5 and TRBJ2-7; D perhaps matches TRBD1 (5 bases). Trimming took 5 bases from V and 3 from J, leaving 5 bases between them. CDR3 length equals 11 residues. Looked up from germline, CDR1 is MNHEY and CDR2 is SVGAGI. In DNA form, the CDR3 reads TGTGCCAGCAGTAGGGGCTACGAGCAGTACTTC. Its protein is CASSRGYEQYF.

This chain links TRBV11-3 with TRBJ2-7, with a weak D call TRBD2 (6 bases). Germline assignment: CDR1 SGHNT and CDR2 YENEEA. The CDR3 is 14 amino acids. V lost 6 bases and J 0 bases, leaving 12 bases between the germline ends. This CDR3 is CASSFNGSSYEQYF. The CDR3 DNA is TGTGCCAGCAGTTTCAACGGGAGCTCCTACGAGCAGTACTTC. Drawing the rest from reference TRBV11-3 and TRBJ2-7, the complete variable domain is EAGVVQSPRYKIIEKKQPVAFWCNPISGHNTLYWYLQNLGQGPELLIRYENEEAVDDSQLPKDRFSAERLKGVDSTLKIQPAELGDSAVYLCASSFNGSSYEQYFGPGTRLTVT.

The chain couples TRBV6-5 to TRBJ2-1, with a tentative D call TRBD2 (6 bases). With 5 bases removed from V and 0 bases from J, the gap between germline ends came to 11 bases. This CDR3 contains 15 residues. CDR1 is MNHEY, CDR2 SVGAGI, per germline. This CDR3 is CASSGGAVSYNEQFF. The CDR3 coding sequence is TGTGCCAGCAGTGGCGGGGCGGTCTCCTACAATGAGCAGTTCTTC.

The CDR3: CASSFGVSGNEQFF. As DNA, the CDR3 is TGTGCCAGCAGCTTCGGGGTTTCAGGGAATGAGCAGTTCTTC. The chain combines TRBV5-8 with TRBJ2-1; D may match TRBD1 or TRBD2 (5 bases each). Trimming cost V 2 bases and J 7 bases, with 13 bases left between them. The CDR3 loop spans 14 amino acids. Germline assignment: CDR1 SGHTS and CDR2 YDEGEE.

The chain recombines TRBV10-3 with TRBJ1-1; D ambiguous. This CDR3 contains 13 residues. CDR1 and CDR2 (germline): ENHRY, SYGVKD. V was cut by 9 bases and J by 2 bases, with 13 bases left in between. This CDR3 is CAMSRERNTEAFF. CDR3 sequence (DNA): TGTGCCATGTCGAGGGAACGCAACACTGAAGCTTTCTTT.

A single count supports this clone. The chain couples TRBV5-5 to TRBJ1-2; D is unclear. Germline V lookup: CDR1 SGHKS, CDR2 YYEKEE (reference sequence). V lost 4 bases to trimming and J lost 5 bases, with 9 bases between them. The CDR3 covers 12 residues. This CDR3 is CASSLDGYGYTF. CDR3 nucleotides: TGTGCCAGCAGCCTCGACGGGTATGGCTACACCTTC.

The count of this clone is one. This chain uses TRBV28 with TRBJ1-3; TRBD1 is a possible D gene (5 bases). CDR3 length: 15 amino acids. CDR1 is MDHEN, CDR2 SYDVKM, per germline. The V and J ends lost 6 bases and 4 bases respectively, with 16 bases between them. The CDR3 DNA follows: TGTGCCAGCAGCCTTGGTGGGGGAACGGGAAACACCATATATTTT. It encodes CASSLGGGTGNTIYF.

The rearrangement uses TRBV4-1 and TRBJ1-4; the D is unclear. The length of the CDR3 is 14 residues. V shed 2 bases and J shed 3 bases, with 7 bases lying between them. Germline V gives CDR1 MGHRA, CDR2 YSYEKL. CDR3 sequence: CASSQLGPNEKLFF. The CDR3 DNA reads as TGCGCCAGCAGCCAACTGGGCCCTAATGAAAAACTGTTTTTT.

The chain couples TRBV19 to TRBJ2-2; D might be TRBD2 (7 bases). Per germline, CDR1 LNHDA and CDR2 SQIVND (reference sequence). The V and J ends lost 3 bases and 3 bases respectively, with 14 bases between them. CDR3 length equals 16 residues. The CDR3 here is CASSIAAGAYTGELFF. The CDR3 coding sequence is TGTGCCAGTAGTATCGCTGCGGGGGCCTACACCGGGGAGCTGTTTTTT.

The chain couples TRBV27 to TRBJ2-1; no clear D. Germline V gives CDR1 MNHEY, CDR2 SMNVEV (reference sequence). The CDR3 contains 13 residues. The germline V and J ends were trimmed by 3 bases and 8 bases, with 11 bases remaining between them. CDR3 coding DNA: TGTGCCAGCAGTTTGAGAACCGCGGATGAGCAGTTCTTC. This translates into CASSLRTADEQFF.

The chain links TRBV7-6 to TRBJ2-5, with D unresolved. Germline values: CDR1 SGHVS, CDR2 FNYEAQ. Trimming took off 5 bases at V and 8 bases at J, with 9 bases between the two ends. The CDR3 runs to 11 residues. The CDR3 spells CASSPGGTQYF. The CDR3 DNA sequence: TGTGCCAGCAGCCCCGGCGGAACCCAGTACTTC. Full variable domain (outside the CDR3, taken from reference TRBV7-6 and TRBJ2-5): GAGVSQSPRYKVTKRGQDVALRCDPISGHVSLYWYRQALGQGPEFLTYFNYEAQQDKSGLPNDRFSAERPEGSISTLTIQRTEQRDSAMYRCASSPGGTQYFGPGTRLLVL.